This T cell receptor beta chain was sequenced during a study of cytomegalovirus exposure and HLA in healthy donors. Study overall: Early release data held about 85 million unique TCRs from HLA-typed donors. Study outcomes and limitations: Previous analysis showed most TCR beta V segments were productive about 90% or about 30% of the time. Accurate prediction of most subjects' HLA-A and HLA-B alleles from TCR beta sequences was reported. The presence/absence work took it that sequencing depth was about the same across donors.

PCR used 60 Vbeta primers and 13 Jbeta primers. Sequenced by immunoSEQ multiplex PCR; TCRdb stores in-frame clones only, minus some. In the table there are around 180,000 clones, more than 60% of which are singletons. A note on this clone: Its target is unknown.

Germline CDR1 MGHRA, CDR2 YSYEKL. This CDR3 is built from 16 residues. V shed 0 bases and J 7 bases; nucleotides not matched to a gene: 9. The origin of this receptor is a woman aged 25 to 39 in good health and CMV-seropositive. The specimen was PBMCs. This chain links TRBV4-1 with TRBJ2-1; 7 nucleotides agree with TRBD2. This chain's CDR3 is CASSQDSGGVGNEQFF. In DNA form, the CDR3 reads TGCGCCAGCAGCCAAGATTCGGGGGGAGTCGGGAATGAGCAGTTCTTC.